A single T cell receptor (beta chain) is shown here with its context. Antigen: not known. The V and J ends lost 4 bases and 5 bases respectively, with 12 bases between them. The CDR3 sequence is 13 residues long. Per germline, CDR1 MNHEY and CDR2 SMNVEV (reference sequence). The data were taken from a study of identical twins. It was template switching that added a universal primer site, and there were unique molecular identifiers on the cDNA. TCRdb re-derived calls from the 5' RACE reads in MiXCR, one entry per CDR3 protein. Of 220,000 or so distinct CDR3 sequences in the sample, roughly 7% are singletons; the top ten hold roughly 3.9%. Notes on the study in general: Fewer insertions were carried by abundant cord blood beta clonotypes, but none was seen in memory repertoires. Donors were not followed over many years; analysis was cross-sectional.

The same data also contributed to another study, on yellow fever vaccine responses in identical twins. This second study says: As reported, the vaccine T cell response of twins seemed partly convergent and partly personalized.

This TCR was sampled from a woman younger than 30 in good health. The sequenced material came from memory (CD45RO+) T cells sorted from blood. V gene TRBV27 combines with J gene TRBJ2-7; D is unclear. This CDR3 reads CASSSPRTDEQYF. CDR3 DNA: TGTGCCAGCAGTTCGCCCCGGACGGACGAGCAGTACTTC.